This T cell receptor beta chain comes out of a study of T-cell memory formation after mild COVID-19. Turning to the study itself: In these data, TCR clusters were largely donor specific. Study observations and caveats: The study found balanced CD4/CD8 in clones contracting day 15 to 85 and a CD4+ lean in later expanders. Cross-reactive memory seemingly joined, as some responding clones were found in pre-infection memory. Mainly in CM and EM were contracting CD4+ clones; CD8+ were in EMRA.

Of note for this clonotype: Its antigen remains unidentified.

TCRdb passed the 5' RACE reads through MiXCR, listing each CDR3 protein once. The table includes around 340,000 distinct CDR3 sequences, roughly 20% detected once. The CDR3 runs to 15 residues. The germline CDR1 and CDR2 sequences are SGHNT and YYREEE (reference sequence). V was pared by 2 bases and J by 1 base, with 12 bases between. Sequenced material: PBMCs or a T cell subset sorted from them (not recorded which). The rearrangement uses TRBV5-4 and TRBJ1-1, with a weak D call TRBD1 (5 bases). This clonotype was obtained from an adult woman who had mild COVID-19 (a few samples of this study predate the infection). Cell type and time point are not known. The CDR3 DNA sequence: TGTGCCAGCAGCTTACTTCAGGGATCGAACACTGAAGCTTTCTTT. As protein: CASSLLQGSNTEAFF.